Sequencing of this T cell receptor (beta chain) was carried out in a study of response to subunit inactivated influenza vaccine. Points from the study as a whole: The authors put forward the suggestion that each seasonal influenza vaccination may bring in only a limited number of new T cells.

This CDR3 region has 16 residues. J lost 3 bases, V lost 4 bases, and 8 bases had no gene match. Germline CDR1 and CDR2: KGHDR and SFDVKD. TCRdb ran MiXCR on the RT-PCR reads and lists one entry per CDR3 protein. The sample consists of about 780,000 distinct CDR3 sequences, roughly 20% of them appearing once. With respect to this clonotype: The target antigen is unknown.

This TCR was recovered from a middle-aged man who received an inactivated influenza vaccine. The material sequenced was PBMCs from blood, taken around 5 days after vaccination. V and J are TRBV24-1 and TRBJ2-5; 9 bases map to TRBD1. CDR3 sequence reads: CATSDTGQGKEETQYF. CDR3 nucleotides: TGTGCCACCAGTGACACCGGACAGGGGAAGGAAGAGACCCAGTACTTC.